Listed below are T cell receptor beta chains from one sample, sequenced in a study of Graves' ophthalmopathy and Graves' hyperthyroidism. TCRdb re-called the multiplex PCR reads with MiXCR, one entry per CDR3 protein. The sample lists more than 45,000 distinct CDR3 sequences, around 45% occurring once. Source material: peripheral blood. The receptors were sampled from an adult man with Graves' ophthalmopathy. Each CDR3 is given with its conserved first and last residue. The D gene is left open where the match is weak. Not all rows give a size; the values are once, few, many and, for expanded clones, a class.

j_call | d_call | clone_size | v_call | cdr3_nt | cdr3_aa
TRBJ1-2 | TRBD1 | many | TRBV30 | TGTGCCTTGGGACAGGGAGATGGCTACACCTTC | CALGQGDGYTF
TRBJ2-5 | TRBD1 | NA | TRBV19 | TGTGCCAGTAGTATCTCCGGGACAGGGGGGATCCTGGAGACCCAGTACTTC | CASSISGTGGILETQYF
TRBJ1-5 | NA | NA | TRBV20-1 | TGCAGTGCTAGGTTACTAGGGGGAATGGGCAATCAGCCCCAGCATTTT | CSARLLGGMGNQPQHF
TRBJ1-4 | TRBD1 | NA | TRBV7-8 | TGTGCCAGCAGCCCCTACAGGGGCCGGTTCAATGAAAAACTGTTTTTT | CASSPYRGRFNEKLFF
TRBJ1-5 | NA | NA | TRBV19 | TGTGCCAGTAGTAGGGTCTCGGGGCCCCAGCATTTT | CASSRVSGPQHF
TRBJ1-1 | NA | NA | TRBV10-2 | TGCGCCAGCAGTGTCGAAAGGGGCGCTGAAGCTTCCTTT | CASSVERGAEASF
TRBJ2-1 | TRBD2 | many | TRBV20-1 | TGCAGTGCTAGAGGACTAGCGCCGACCTACAATGAGCAGTTCTTC | CSARGLAPTYNEQFF
TRBJ2-3 | NA | many | TRBV20-1 | TGCAGTGCTAGAGGGGCCGACAGCGATTTCGCTACGCAGTATTTT | CSARGADSDFATQYF
TRBJ2-1 | TRBD2 | NA | TRBV6-1 | TGTGCCAGCAGTGAACTAGCGGGATCCTACAATGAGCAGTTCTTC | CASSELAGSYNEQFF
TRBJ1-2 | TRBD1 | many | TRBV7-8 | TGTGCCAGCAGCTCGGATAGACAGGGGGCGCGCTATGGCTACACCTTC | CASSSDRQGARYGYTF
TRBJ2-5 | TRBD1 | NA | TRBV19 | TGTGCCAGTAGTCAGGCAGGGGGCGGCGAGACCCAGTACTTC | CASSQAGGGETQYF
TRBJ1-5 | NA | NA | TRBV19 | TGTGACATTGGTGCGAGGAGTAATCAGCCCCAGCATTTT | CDIGARSNQPQHF
TRBJ2-5 | TRBD1 | NA | TRBV2 | TGTGCCAGCAGTGACGGGACAGGGGACCCAGAGACCCAGTACTTC | CASSDGTGDPETQYF
TRBJ2-5 | NA | NA | TRBV20-1 | TGCAGTGCTAGTGGCGAGACCCAGTACTTC | CSASGETQYF
TRBJ2-3 | TRBD2 | many | TRBV19 | TGTGCCAGTAGTATCGAGCGGGAGGGCGAGGTAACAGATACGCAGTATTTT | CASSIEREGEVTDTQYF
TRBJ2-7 | TRBD2 | many | TRBV28 | TGTGCCAGCAGTTTGGGACTAGCCCTAGGCGAGCAGTACTTC | CASSLGLALGEQYF